A single sample gave rise to the 18 T cell receptor beta chains below, sequenced in a study of blood T cell repertoires in COVID-19. Sequenced by immunoSEQ multiplex PCR; TCRdb stores in-frame clones only, minus some. This table has about 110,000 clones, 65% to 80% appearing once. The sequencing input was peripheral blood. These receptor sequences come from a middle-aged woman with acute or convalescent COVID-19.

This clone occurred a few times. V usage is TRBV19 and J usage is TRBJ1-4, with D possibly matching TRBD1 (6 bases). Trimming took off 6 bases at V and 5 bases at J, with 13 bases between the two ends. CDR1 and CDR2 (germline): LNHDA, SQIVND (reference sequence). The length of the CDR3 is 14 residues. In DNA, the CDR3 is TGTGCCAGTAGGAGACAGGCCGAAAATGAAAAACTGTTTTTT. Its protein is CASRRQAENEKLFF.

This clone showed up just a few times. This sequence joins TRBV19 and TRBJ1-6; 7 bases map to TRBD1. The CDR3 runs 15 residues. Germline values: CDR1 LNHDA, CDR2 SQIVND (reference sequence). Trimming took 3 bases from V and 3 from J; bases not matched to a gene: 2. The CDR3 DNA follows: TGTGCCAGTAGTATGCGACAGGGCTATAATTCACCCCTCCACTTT. Translating it yields CASSMRQGYNSPLHF.

This clone was recorded once. V is TRBV7-2 and J is TRBJ2-2; the D is unclear. This CDR3 contains 15 residues. Trimming left V 0 bases short and J 3 bases short, with 8 bases between. Germline loops: CDR1 SGHTA, CDR2 FQGNSA. The CDR3 reads CASSLARLDTGELFF. The DNA of the CDR3 is TGTGCCAGCAGCTTAGCGCGGCTAGACACCGGGGAGCTGTTTTTT.

The chain joins TRBV7-2 to TRBJ1-5; TRBD1 is a possible D gene (5 bases). The CDR3 runs to 15 residues. V was shortened by 2 bases and J by 5 bases, with 13 bases between the two germline ends. Germline V gene sequence: CDR1 SGHTA, CDR2 FQGNSA. CDR3 in DNA: TGTGCCAGCAGCTTAAGGGGAGGGAGGGATCAGCCCCAGCATTTT. Translating gives CASSLRGGRDQPQHF.

The table lists this clone with a count of one. This CDR3 is CASSGLAGGPHEQYF. The CDR3 DNA follows: TGTGCCAGCAGCGGACTAGCGGGGGGGCCCCACGAGCAGTACTTC. The chain is built from TRBV11-2 and TRBJ2-7; 15 bases line up with TRBD2. The germline V gene encodes CDR1 SGHAT and CDR2 FQNNGV. J gave up 5 bases and V 5 bases, and 4 bases lay outside the gene matches. This CDR3 has 15 residues. Looking up the rest from reference TRBV11-2 and TRBJ2-7 gives the full variable domain: EAGVAQSPRYKIIEKRQSVAFWCNPISGHATLYWYQQILGQGPKLLIQFQNNGVVDDSQLPKDRFSAERLKGVDSTLKIQPAKLEDSAVYLCASSGLAGGPHEQYFGPGTRLTVT.

V is TRBV5-5 and J is TRBJ2-5; 7 bases align to TRBD2. V trimming: 0 bases; J trimming: 5 bases; junction bases outside the gene matches: 7. CDR1 SGHKS and CDR2 YYEKEE come from the germline V gene (reference sequence). The CDR3 totals 15 residues. The chain's CDR3 is CASSLAPGGRETQYF. In nucleotides, the CDR3 is TGTGCCAGCAGCTTGGCCCCGGGGGGTCGGGAGACCCAGTACTTC. The full variable domain, rest sourced from reference TRBV5-5 and TRBJ2-5, is DAGVTQSPTHLIKTRGQQVTLRCSPISGHKSVSWYQQVLGQGPQFIFQYYEKEERGRGNFPDRFSARQFPNYSSELNVNALLLGDSALYLCASSLAPGGRETQYFGPGTRLLVL.

The V call is TRBV30, the J call TRBJ2-1, with D possibly being TRBD1 (5 bases). Germline loops: CDR1 GTSNPN, CDR2 SVGIG (reference sequence). V lost 5 bases and J 4 bases, leaving 15 bases between the germline ends. CDR3 length: 14 amino acids. CDR3: CAWAYLGVYNEQFF. As DNA, the CDR3 is TGTGCCTGGGCCTATTTAGGGGTTTACAATGAGCAGTTCTTC.

The chain couples TRBV7-7 to TRBJ2-5; 11 bases line up with TRBD1. The ends lost 5 bases at V and 4 bases at J; junction bases unmatched: 9. The CDR3 spans 16 residues. Germline CDR1 SSHAT, CDR2 FNYEAQ (reference sequence). CDR3 region: CASSRIGGQGGETQYF. The DNA of the CDR3 is TGTGCCAGCAGCCGGATCGGGGGACAGGGGGGAGAGACCCAGTACTTC. Together with reference TRBV7-7 and TRBJ2-5, the CDR3 gives the full variable domain: GAGVSQSPRYKVTKRGQDVTLRCDPISSHATLYWYQQALGQGPEFLTYFNYEAQPDKSGLPSDRFSAERPEGSISTLTIQRTEQRDSAMYRCASSRIGGQGGETQYFGPGTRLLVL.

There are a few counts of this clone. The V call is TRBV18, the J call TRBJ1-1; no clear D. V was clipped by 4 bases and J by 3 bases, with 12 bases between them. CDR1 and CDR2 (germline): KGHSH, LQKENI. The CDR3 has 14 amino acids. The CDR3 loop reads CASSLQVPDTEAFF. The CDR3 DNA is TGTGCCAGCTCACTTCAGGTACCCGACACTGAAGCTTTCTTT.

This rearrangement joins TRBV30 to TRBJ1-6, with unresolved D. The V end lost 2 bases, the J end lost 6 bases, and 8 bases lay between the germline ends. CDR3 size: 13 residues. Per germline, CDR1 GTSNPN and CDR2 SVGIG (reference sequence). CDR3 nucleotide sequence: TGTGCCTGGAGTTTAGAGCCTAATTCACCCCTCCACTTT. Translated, it gives CAWSLEPNSPLHF.

This rearrangement joins TRBV29-1 to TRBJ1-2; a possible D gene is TRBD1 (6 bases). Germline V gene data show CDR1 as SQVTM and CDR2 as ANQGSEA. CDR3 size: 15 residues. The V end lost 1 base, the J end lost 0 bases, and 12 bases lay between the germline ends. CDR3 DNA sequence: TGCAGCGTTGAAGGAGGTCAGGGGTCTAACTATGGCTACACCTTC. This codes for CSVEGGQGSNYGYTF.

The chain has TRBV7-2 and TRBJ2-5; 9 bases fit TRBD2. The germline CDR1 and CDR2 sequences are SGHTA and FQGNSA. The V and J ends lost 1 base and 2 bases, in that order; junction bases with no gene match: 8. The CDR3 totals 17 residues. The CDR3 here is CASSLGGGAPLQETQYF. The DNA for the CDR3 is TGTGCCAGCAGCTTAGGCGGGGGGGCCCCGTTACAAGAGACCCAGTACTTC.

The V and J genes are TRBV6-5 and TRBJ2-3; 9 nucleotides match TRBD2. V lost 4 bases, J lost 2 bases, and 1 base stayed unmatched. Germline V gene lookup returns CDR1 MNHEY and CDR2 SVGAGI. The CDR3 consists of 14 residues. DNA for the CDR3: TGTGCCAGCAGTTTAGCGGGGGTCACAGATACGCAGTATTTT. Amino acids: CASSLAGVTDTQYF.

J is TRBJ1-1 and V is TRBV6-5; 7 bases match TRBD1. V lost 6 bases and J lost 0; bases outside the gene matches: 1. The CDR3 length is 13 residues. Germline-derived CDR1 and CDR2 are MNHEY and SVGAGI. The chain's CDR3 is CASSQGVNTEAFF. The CDR3 bases are TGTGCCAGCAGCCAGGGGGTGAACACTGAAGCTTTCTTT.

The chain employs TRBV6-6 and TRBJ2-7, with 11 bases fitting TRBD1. CDR3 length equals 14 residues. Looked up from germline, CDR1 is MNHNY and CDR2 is SVGAGI (reference sequence). J gave up 6 bases and V 4 bases, and 5 bases lay outside the gene matches. This CDR3 is CASSSGTGGREQYF. The CDR3 region has the DNA TGTGCCAGCAGTTCGGGGACAGGGGGGCGCGAGCAGTACTTC.

V usage is TRBV3-1 (or the pseudogene TRBV3-2) and J usage is TRBJ2-1, with TRBD2 matching over 7 bases. The germline V gene encodes CDR1 LGHDT and CDR2 YNNKEL (reference sequence). V lost 0 bases, J lost 2 bases, and 4 bases stayed unmatched. This CDR3 spans 16 amino acids. CDR3 bases: TGTGCCAGCAGCCAAGATCCTAGCGGAGCCTACAATGAGCAGTTCTTC. It codes for CASSQDPSGAYNEQFF.

Here the CDR3 DNA reads TGTGCCAGCAGGCCCGGGACAGGGAATGAGCAGTTCTTC. It encodes CASRPGTGNEQFF. The chain recombines TRBV12-3 or TRBV12-4 with TRBJ2-1; 9 bases align to TRBD1. The CDR3 contains 13 residues. The trim removed 6 bases at V and 7 bases at J, leaving 4 bases unmatched.

This clone was seen a few times. The CDR3 loop reads CASSLAGQIQPQHF. CDR3 coding DNA: TGTGCCAGCAGCTTAGCGGGACAAATACAGCCCCAGCATTTT. V and J are TRBV7-9 and TRBJ1-5, with TRBD1 as a possible D gene (6 bases). V shed 0 bases and J shed 7 bases, with 10 bases lying between them. This CDR3 comprises 14 residues. Germline V gene sequence: CDR1 SEHNR, CDR2 FQNEAQ (reference sequence). The full variable domain, rest sourced from reference TRBV7-9 and TRBJ1-5, is DTGVSQNPRHKITKRGQNVTFRCDPISEHNRLYWYRQTLGQGPEFLTYFQNEAQLEKSRLLSDRFSAERPKGSFSTLEIQRTEQGDSAMYLCASSLAGQIQPQHFGDGTRLSIL.